Included here is one TCR beta chain sequence, with context. An end of the junction differs from the germline gene, which may be a read error. The data derive from a study of blood T cell repertoires in COVID-19. About the study: Spain, Italy and the United States supplied samples that represented acute and convalescent COVID-19. T cells, B-cell-depleted T cells, or PBMCs supplied cDNA or gDNA.

Study processing details: Nucleated cell counts were estimated from reference gene primer amplification. Sequenced by immunoSEQ multiplex PCR; TCRdb stores in-frame clones only, minus some. For V, J and clone size, that table is used; D and trimming come from the DNA. Among approximately 110,000 clones listed, roughly 84% were seen once. Sequencing input: peripheral blood. This TCR was sampled from a woman aged 40 to 49 with acute or convalescent COVID-19.

DNA for the CDR3: TGTACCAGCAGTTACACACGCGGTGGCTACGAGCAGTACTTC. Residues: CTSSYTRGGYEQYF. This rearrangement joins TRBV6-5 to TRBJ2-7; D is undetermined. Germline assignment: CDR1 MNHEY and CDR2 SVGAGI. The CDR3 spans 14 residues.